The source of this T cell receptor (beta chain) is a study of T cells after yellow fever vaccination. TCRdb re-called the 5' RACE reads with MiXCR, one entry per CDR3 protein. This table has about 350,000 distinct CDR3 sequences, 8.1% appearing once. Germline CDR1 reads SEHNR; CDR2 reads FQNEAQ (reference sequence). Trimming shortened V by 0 bases and J by 6 bases, and 8 bases separated the two germline ends. The CDR3 loop spans 13 amino acids. The receptor comes from a man between 18 and 35 years old who received the YFV17D yellow fever vaccine. The sample consisted of PBMCs, taken around 45 days after the first yellow fever vaccination. The genes are TRBV7-9 and TRBJ1-2, with D unresolved. CDR3 DNA sequence: TGTGCCAGCAGCTTAGCGTTCGGGGATGGCTACACCTTC. Protein: CASSLAFGDGYTF.